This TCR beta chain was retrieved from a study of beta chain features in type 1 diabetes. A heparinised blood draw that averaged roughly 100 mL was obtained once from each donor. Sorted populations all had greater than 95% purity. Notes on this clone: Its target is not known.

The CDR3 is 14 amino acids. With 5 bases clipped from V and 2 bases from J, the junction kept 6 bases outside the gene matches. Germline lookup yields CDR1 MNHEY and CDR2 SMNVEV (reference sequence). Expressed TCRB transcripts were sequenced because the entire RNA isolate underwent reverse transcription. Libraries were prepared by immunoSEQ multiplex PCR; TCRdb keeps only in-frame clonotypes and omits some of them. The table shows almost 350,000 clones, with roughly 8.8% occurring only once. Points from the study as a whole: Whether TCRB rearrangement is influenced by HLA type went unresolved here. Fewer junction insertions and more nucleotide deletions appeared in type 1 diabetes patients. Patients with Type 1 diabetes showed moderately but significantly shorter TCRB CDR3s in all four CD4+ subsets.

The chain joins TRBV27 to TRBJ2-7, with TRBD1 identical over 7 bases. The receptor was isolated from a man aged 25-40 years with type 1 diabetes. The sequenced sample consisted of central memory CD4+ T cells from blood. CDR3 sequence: CASSRDSTTYEQYF. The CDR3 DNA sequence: TGTGCCAGCAGTCGGGACAGCACTACCTACGAGCAGTACTTC.